This entry features one T cell receptor (beta chain) sequence. The antigen is unknown. This sample is part of a study of cytomegalovirus exposure and HLA in healthy donors. Use of 60 Vbeta and 13 Jbeta primers characterized the PCR. As handled by the study authors: Later work found 74 million or so unique TCR beta chains, with about 10 million shared. TCRdb's copy holds only in-frame clones and misses some; the assay was immunoSEQ multiplex PCR. The DNA gave D and trimming, while V, J and clone size come from that table. The sample carries 50,000 to 75,000 clones, approximately 75% recorded once. Study-level points and caveats: A later analysis linked a missense DCLRE1C variant to TCR beta V- and J-gene trimming. Later work associated more than 15,000 TCR beta sequences with HLA alleles at 0.05 false discovery rate.

Germline CDR1 SGHRS, CDR2 YFSETQ. This CDR3 is built from 13 residues. The junction had 2 bases not matched to a gene; V was cut back by 3 bases and J by 7 bases. The chain employs TRBV5-1 and TRBJ1-1; TRBD1 aligns across 11 bases. This clonotype originated in a man younger than 45 in good health and CMV-seropositive. The sequencing sample was made of PBMCs. The CDR3 loop is CASSSGTGGEAFF. Written as DNA, the CDR3 is TGCGCCAGCAGCTCCGGGACAGGGGGTGAAGCTTTCTTT.